Following are 17 T cell receptor beta chains from one sample sequenced in a study of T cell changes during pregnancy in multiple sclerosis. Some clones are missing from TCRdb's copy, which holds only in-frame ones; the method was immunoSEQ multiplex PCR. The table includes 65,000 to 80,000 clones, around 94% detected once. The material was CD4+ T cells from peripheral blood mononuclear cells, obtained before pregnancy. The receptors originated from a female donor with multiple sclerosis, enrolled in a pregnancy study.

The gene calls are TRBV7-9 and TRBJ1-2; D is undetermined. Germline V gene data show CDR1 as SEHNR and CDR2 as FQNEAQ (reference sequence). Trimming cost V 5 bases and J 4 bases, with 17 bases left between them. The CDR3 is 15 residues long. CDR3 in amino acids: CASSEEGAPSYGYTF. The CDR3 DNA follows: TGTGCCAGCAGCGAGGAGGGCGCCCCCTCCTATGGCTACACCTTC.

V and J are TRBV14 and TRBJ2-2; 10 positions match TRBD2. The germline V gene has CDR1 SGHDN and CDR2 FVKESK. Trimming at V came to 2 bases and at J to 2 bases, leaving 5 bases not matched to a gene. The CDR3 spans 17 residues. The CDR3 spells CASSQLGLADNTGELFF. The CDR3, as DNA: TGTGCCAGCAGCCAACTCGGACTAGCGGACAACACCGGGGAGCTGTTTTTT.

The V and J genes are TRBV5-5 and TRBJ1-5, with D possibly TRBD1 on 6 matching bases. The CDR3 totals 14 residues. V was shortened by 4 bases and J by 2 bases, with 10 bases between the two germline ends. CDR1 and CDR2 from the germline V gene are SGHKS and YYEKEE (reference sequence). CDR3 in DNA: TGTGCCAGCAGCCTACGACAGGGCAATCAGCCCCAGCATTTT. Its translation is CASSLRQGNQPQHF.

V and J are TRBV4-1 and TRBJ2-1; 12 nucleotides line up with TRBD2. The CDR3 spans 16 residues. CDR1 is MGHRA and CDR2 is YSYEKL in the germline V gene. J gave up 4 bases and V 1 base, and 2 bases lay outside the gene matches. The CDR3 region is CASSQVGTSGYNEQFF. The CDR3 DNA follows: TGCGCCAGCAGCCAAGTAGGGACTAGCGGGTACAATGAGCAGTTCTTC.

This sequence joins TRBV10-3 and TRBJ1-1; perhaps TRBD1 as D (5 bases). This CDR3 is built from 14 residues. V lost 3 bases and J lost 4, with 12 bases in between. CDR1 is ENHRY and CDR2 is SYGVKD in the germline V gene. In nucleotides, the CDR3 is TGTGCCATCAGTGAAAAGGGGTTGGGCACTGAAGCTTTCTTT. Protein product: CAISEKGLGTEAFF.

This clone came up once. V usage is TRBV13 and J usage is TRBJ1-2, with 7 bases that match TRBD1. Germline V gives CDR1 PRHDT, CDR2 FYEKMQ (reference sequence). The V segment lost 1 base and the J segment 7 bases; nucleotides outside the gene matches: 9. The CDR3 spans 15 residues. CDR3 protein: CASSLDYGDSSGYTF. DNA for the CDR3: TGTGCCAGCAGCTTAGATTACGGGGACAGCAGTGGCTACACCTTC.

The V call is TRBV5-5, the J call TRBJ1-5, with TRBD1 matching over 8 bases. Per germline, CDR1 SGHKS and CDR2 YYEKEE (reference sequence). V dropped 3 bases and J dropped 3; count of bases not matched to a gene: 2. This CDR3 region has 14 residues. The CDR3 DNA sequence: TGTGCCAGCAGCTCGACAGGGGTCAATCAGCCCCAGCATTTT. The encoded protein is CASSSTGVNQPQHF.

CDR3 loop: CASSLGLAGGSEQYF. As DNA, the CDR3 is TGTGCCAGCAGCTTAGGACTAGCGGGGGGGTCCGAGCAGTACTTC. The V and J genes are TRBV7-2 and TRBJ2-7, with TRBD2 identical over 14 bases. The V gene's germline CDR1 is SGHTA and CDR2 FQGNSA. Germline trimming cut 1 base from V and 6 bases from J; bases unmatched to any gene: 2. The CDR3 extends over 15 amino acids.

This clone was recorded once. The chain joins TRBV7-3 to TRBJ2-7, with TRBD1 matching over 9 bases. The J segment lost 3 bases and the V segment lost 5 bases, leaving 5 bases of the junction unmatched. CDR3 length: 14 amino acids. CDR1 and CDR2 (germline): SGHTA, FQGTGA. The CDR3 loop is CASSPQGAIYEQYF. Written as DNA, the CDR3 is TGTGCCAGCAGCCCACAGGGGGCAATCTACGAGCAGTACTTC.

V is TRBV7-3 and J is TRBJ2-3; the D gene is possibly TRBD2 (7 bases). CDR1 SGHTA and CDR2 FQGTGA come from the germline V gene. This CDR3 spans 14 amino acids. V shed 3 bases and J shed 2 bases, with 9 bases lying between them. The CDR3 here is CASSLGGATDTQYF. CDR3 coding DNA: TGTGCCAGCAGCTTGGGGGGGGCCACAGATACGCAGTATTTT.

The gene calls are TRBV19 and TRBJ1-1, with D maybe TRBD1 (5 bases). CDR1 and CDR2 from the germline V gene are LNHDA and SQIVND (reference sequence). V lost 1 base and J lost 8, with 14 bases in between. The CDR3 contains 14 residues. Written as DNA, the CDR3 is TGTGCCAGTAGTATAGCCTCGGACACGCTGGAAGCTTTCTTT. It is translated as CASSIASDTLEAFF.

In its sample, this clone was seen once. CDR3 in amino acids: CASSIGTGREKLFF. CDR3 nucleotide sequence: TGTGCCAGTAGTATAGGCACGGGTCGAGAAAAACTGTTTTTT. The chain couples TRBV19 to TRBJ1-4; no clear D gene. Germline V lookup: CDR1 LNHDA, CDR2 SQIVND (reference sequence). Trimming removed 1 base at V and 8 bases at J, with 11 bases between. The CDR3 spans 14 residues.

The chain couples TRBV7-9 to TRBJ1-3; D remains unclear. V lost 4 bases to trimming and J lost 4 bases, with 5 bases between them. This CDR3 region has 12 residues. Germline CDR1 is SEHNR and CDR2 is FQNEAQ (reference sequence). Here the CDR3 reads CASSSVGNTIYF. The CDR3 coding sequence is TGTGCCAGCAGCTCGGTCGGAAACACCATATATTTT.

The chain's CDR3 is CASSIGQGFTEAFF. As DNA, the CDR3 is TGCGCCAGCAGCATCGGACAGGGATTTACTGAAGCTTTCTTT. The gene calls are TRBV5-1 and TRBJ1-1; 8 bases are shared with TRBD1. The CDR3 is 14 amino acids. V dropped 4 bases and J dropped 5; count of bases not matched to a gene: 7. Germline CDR1 is SGHRS and CDR2 is YFSETQ. The full variable domain, rest sourced from reference TRBV5-1 and TRBJ1-1, is KAGVTQTPRYLIKTRGQQVTLSCSPISGHRSVSWYQQTPGQGLQFLFEYFSETQRNKGNFPGRFSGRQFSNSRSEMNVSTLELGDSALYLCASSIGQGFTEAFFGQGTRLTVV.

The chain is built from TRBV7-6 and TRBJ1-1, with TRBD1 matching over 11 bases. CDR3 length equals 18 residues. The V gene end was trimmed by 1 base and the J gene end by 5 bases; junction bases not matched to a gene: 12. Germline CDR1 is SGHVS and CDR2 is FNYEAQ. The CDR3 DNA reads as TGTGCCAGCAGCTTAGGGCCGTCCACCGGGACAGGGGGAACTGAAGCTTTCTTT. Its protein is CASSLGPSTGTGGTEAFF.

The chain employs TRBV7-2 and TRBJ2-1, with D possibly TRBD2 on 5 matching bases. Germline loops: CDR1 SGHTA, CDR2 FQGNSA. V lost 2 bases to trimming and J lost 0 bases, with 11 bases between them. The CDR3 runs 16 residues. The DNA of the CDR3 is TGTGCCAGCAGCTTACACACTAGGAGCTCCTACAATGAGCAGTTCTTC. Amino acids: CASSLHTRSSYNEQFF.

The V and J genes are TRBV14 and TRBJ1-2; no reliable D call. Germline values: CDR1 SGHDN, CDR2 FVKESK. V lost 1 base to trimming and J lost 2 bases, with 8 bases between them. The CDR3 contains 14 residues. This CDR3 is CASSQGGGNYGYTF. The CDR3 region has the DNA TGTGCCAGCAGCCAAGGGGGAGGAAACTATGGCTACACCTTC.